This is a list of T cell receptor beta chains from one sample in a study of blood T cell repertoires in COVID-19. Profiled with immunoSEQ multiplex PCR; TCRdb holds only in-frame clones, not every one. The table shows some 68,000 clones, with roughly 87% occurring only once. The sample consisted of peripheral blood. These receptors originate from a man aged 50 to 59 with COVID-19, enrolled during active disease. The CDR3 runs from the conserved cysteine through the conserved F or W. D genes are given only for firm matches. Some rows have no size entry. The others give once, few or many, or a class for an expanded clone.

CDR3: CASSITSGQREQFF; DNA: TGTGCCAGTAGTATAACTAGCGGCCAAAGGGAGCAGTTCTTC; V: TRBV19; D: TRBD2; size: few; J: TRBJ2-1
CDR3: CASSIRFNSNQPQHF; DNA: TGTGCCAGTAGTATCCGGTTCAATAGCAATCAGCCCCAGCATTTT; V: TRBV19; D: NA; size: NA; J: TRBJ1-5
CDR3: CASSLVVLPTDTQYF; DNA: TGTGCCAGCAGCTTGGTGGTGCTACCCACAGATACGCAGTATTTT; V: TRBV5-6; D: NA; size: NA; J: TRBJ2-3
CDR3: CASSWGQGSEKLFF; DNA: TGTGCCAGCAGCTGGGGACAGGGTAGCGAAAAACTGTTTTTT; V: TRBV11-2; D: TRBD1; size: NA; J: TRBJ1-4
CDR3: CASSFRTGGNEQYF; DNA: TGTGCCAGCAGCTTTCGGACAGGGGGGAACGAGCAGTACTTC; V: TRBV7-2; D: TRBD1; size: NA; J: TRBJ2-7
CDR3: CASSQMASGSQTQYF; DNA: TGCGCCAGCAGCCAAATGGCTAGCGGGAGCCAGACCCAGTACTTC; V: TRBV4-1; D: TRBD2; size: NA; J: TRBJ2-5
CDR3: CASGLGAGGYTF; DNA: TGTGCCAGCGGATTGGGGGCTGGGGGCTACACCTTC; V: TRBV6-5; D: NA; size: NA; J: TRBJ1-2
CDR3: CASSLLYNEQFF; DNA: TGTGCCAGCAGCTTGCTCTACAATGAGCAGTTCTTC; V: TRBV5-4; D: NA; size: NA; J: TRBJ2-1
CDR3: CASSDRGQGIGETQYF; DNA: TGTGCCAGCAGCGACCGCGGACAGGGTATAGGAGAGACCCAGTACTTC; V: TRBV9; D: TRBD1; size: NA; J: TRBJ2-5
CDR3: CSVVADNTYEQYF; DNA: TGCAGCGTTGTTGCCGACAACACCTACGAGCAGTACTTC; V: TRBV29-1; D: NA; size: NA; J: TRBJ2-7
CDR3: CASSPPRGFNTEAFF; DNA: TGTGCCAGCAGCCCACCCAGGGGGTTTAACACTGAAGCTTTCTTT; V: TRBV3-1/TRBV3-2; D: TRBD1; size: NA; J: TRBJ1-1
CDR3: CASSLAGQGNTIYF; DNA: TGCGCCAGCAGCTTGGCTGGGCAGGGAAACACCATATATTTT; V: TRBV5-1; D: NA; size: NA; J: TRBJ1-3
CDR3: CAISDPTTSTDTQYF; DNA: TGTGCCATCAGTGACCCGACGACTAGCACAGATACGCAGTATTTT; V: TRBV10-3; D: NA; size: NA; J: TRBJ2-3
CDR3: CASSLDGRGGNIQYF; DNA: TGTGCCAGCAGCCTCGACGGGCGGGGGGGTAACATTCAGTACTTC; V: TRBV5-6; D: TRBD2; size: NA; J: TRBJ2-4
CDR3: CSVEKTSGRNEQFF; DNA: TGCAGCGTTGAAAAGACTAGCGGGCGCAATGAGCAGTTCTTC; V: TRBV29-1; D: TRBD2; size: once; J: TRBJ2-1
CDR3: CASSLGATNEKLFF; DNA: TGCGCCAGCAGCTTGGGAGCAACTAATGAAAAACTGTTTTTT; V: TRBV5-1; D: NA; size: few; J: TRBJ1-4
CDR3: CASSQGIRRQGGEKLFF; DNA: TGTGCCAGCAGCCAAGGAATTAGGCGACAGGGCGGTGAAAAACTGTTTTTT; V: TRBV3-1/TRBV3-2; D: TRBD1; size: NA; J: TRBJ1-4
CDR3: CASSSRDRGQVEAFF; DNA: TGTGCCAGCAGCTCAAGGGACAGGGGGCAGGTTGAAGCTTTCTTT; V: TRBV7-2; D: TRBD1; size: NA; J: TRBJ1-1
CDR3: CASSLQGGFNYGYTF; DNA: TGCGCCAGCAGCTTGCAAGGGGGCTTTAACTATGGCTACACCTTC; V: TRBV5-1; D: TRBD1; size: NA; J: TRBJ1-2
CDR3: CASSLETGRVAETQYF; DNA: TGTGCCAGCAGCTTAGAAACAGGGCGGGTCGCAGAGACCCAGTACTTC; V: TRBV7-2; D: NA; size: NA; J: TRBJ2-5
CDR3: CASSRTSGRIGELFF; DNA: TGTGCCAGCAGCCGGACTAGCGGGAGGATCGGGGAGCTGTTTTTT; V: TRBV5-6; D: TRBD2; size: few; J: TRBJ2-2
CDR3: CASSRRGRSSYEQYF; DNA: TGTGCCAGCAGCCGAAGGGGTCGAAGCTCCTACGAGCAGTACTTC; V: TRBV14; D: NA; size: NA; J: TRBJ2-7
CDR3: CASSRVGQTQETQYF; DNA: TGTGCCAGCTCAAGGGTGGGACAGACCCAAGAGACCCAGTACTTC; V: TRBV18; D: TRBD1; size: NA; J: TRBJ2-5
CDR3: CAWSHTSSYSYNEQFF; DNA: TGTGCCTGGAGTCATACTAGCTCCTACTCCTACAATGAGCAGTTCTTC; V: TRBV30; D: NA; size: NA; J: TRBJ2-1
CDR3: CATSRERASVQETQYF; DNA: TGTGCCACCAGCAGAGAGAGGGCTAGCGTCCAAGAGACCCAGTACTTC; V: TRBV15; D: NA; size: NA; J: TRBJ2-5
CDR3: CASSLGLAGETQYF; DNA: TGTGCCAGCAGCTTAGGACTAGCGGGAGAGACCCAGTACTTC; V: TRBV7-2; D: TRBD2; size: NA; J: TRBJ2-5
CDR3: CASRGVAAEAFF; DNA: TGTGCCAGCAGAGGGGTCGCGGCCGAAGCTTTCTTT; V: TRBV6-6; D: NA; size: NA; J: TRBJ1-1
CDR3: CASTGRGGGPDTQYF; DNA: TGTGCCAGCACTGGACGGGGTGGGGGCCCAGATACGCAGTATTTT; V: TRBV28; D: NA; size: NA; J: TRBJ2-3
CDR3: CAWSEGAGGYEQYF; DNA: TGTGCCTGGAGTGAGGGGGCGGGAGGGTACGAGCAGTACTTC; V: TRBV30; D: TRBD2; size: NA; J: TRBJ2-7
CDR3: CASSGGLSGNTIYF; DNA: TGTGCCAGCTCAGGGGGCCTCTCTGGAAACACCATATATTTT; V: TRBV18; D: NA; size: once; J: TRBJ1-3
CDR3: CSASTGTSGSPYF; DNA: TGCAGTGCTAGTACCGGGACTAGCGGGAGTCCGTACTTC; V: TRBV20-1; D: TRBD2; size: NA; J: TRBJ2-7
CDR3: CASSQEVAGGPETQYF; DNA: TGCGCCAGCAGCCAAGAGGTGGCGGGAGGGCCGGAGACCCAGTACTTC; V: TRBV4-1; D: TRBD2; size: NA; J: TRBJ2-5
CDR3: CASSIDLWLYEQYF; DNA: TGTGCCAGTAGTATAGATCTCTGGCTCTACGAGCAGTACTTC; V: TRBV19; D: NA; size: NA; J: TRBJ2-7
CDR3: CASSPTSGSLSDTQYF; DNA: TGTGCCAGCAGTCCAACTAGCGGGAGTCTCTCAGATACGCAGTATTTT; V: TRBV7-8; D: TRBD2; size: NA; J: TRBJ2-3
CDR3: CSAQGIREAFF; DNA: TGCAGTGCACAGGGGATACGAGAAGCTTTCTTT; V: TRBV20-1; D: TRBD1; size: NA; J: TRBJ1-1
CDR3: CASAGNYGYTF; DNA: TGTGCCAGTGCAGGGAACTATGGCTACACCTTC; V: TRBV9; D: NA; size: few; J: TRBJ1-2
CDR3: CASSWASLYGYTF; DNA: TGTGCCAGCAGTTGGGCCAGCCTCTATGGCTACACCTTC; V: TRBV28; D: NA; size: NA; J: TRBJ1-2
CDR3: CAISPGLNTEAFF; DNA: TGTGCCATCAGCCCAGGGTTGAACACTGAAGCTTTCTTT; V: TRBV10-3; D: NA; size: NA; J: TRBJ1-1
CDR3: CASSLGPGQIVEKLFF; DNA: TGTGCCAGCAGTTTAGGCCCCGGACAAATAGTCGAAAAACTGTTTTTT; V: TRBV27; D: NA; size: NA; J: TRBJ1-4
CDR3: CSAGGLAAFF; DNA: TGCAGTGCTGGGGGGTTAGCAGCTTTCTTT; V: TRBV20-1; D: NA; size: NA; J: TRBJ1-1
CDR3: CASSPRTGQSGEQFF; DNA: TGTGCCAGTAGTCCCCGAACTGGACAGTCAGGCGAGCAGTTCTTC; V: TRBV19; D: NA; size: NA; J: TRBJ2-1
CDR3: CASSDRGWGGNPQHF; DNA: TGTGCCAGTTCCGACAGGGGATGGGGAGGGAACCCCCAGCATTTT; V: TRBV6-6; D: TRBD1; size: NA; J: TRBJ1-5
CDR3: CASSYSRVQPQHF; DNA: TGTGCCAGCAGTTACTCTCGGGTTCAGCCCCAGCATTTT; V: TRBV6-2/TRBV6-3; D: NA; size: NA; J: TRBJ1-5
CDR3: CASSPRQDGYTF; DNA: TGTGCCAGCTCACCACGGCAAGATGGCTACACCTTC; V: TRBV18; D: NA; size: NA; J: TRBJ1-2
CDR3: CASSVRQGGRHEQFF; DNA: TGTGCCAGCAGTGTACGACAGGGTGGTAGGCATGAGCAGTTCTTC; V: TRBV6-4; D: TRBD1; size: NA; J: TRBJ2-1
CDR3: CASSLGDRGWDQPQHF; DNA: TGTGCCAGCAGCCTAGGCGACAGGGGATGGGATCAGCCCCAGCATTTT; V: TRBV5-5; D: TRBD1; size: NA; J: TRBJ1-5
CDR3: CASSDQGGTDTQYF; DNA: TGTGCCAGCAGTGACCAGGGAGGGACAGATACGCAGTATTTT; V: TRBV2; D: TRBD2; size: NA; J: TRBJ2-3
CDR3: CASSLSTPDRVRNSPLHF; DNA: TGTGCCAGCAGTTTATCTACCCCCGACAGGGTACGAAATTCACCCCTCCACTTT; V: TRBV27; D: TRBD1; size: NA; J: TRBJ1-6
CDR3: CASSLARGVAYEQYF; DNA: TGCGCCAGCAGCTTGGCCAGGGGGGTCGCCTACGAGCAGTACTTC; V: TRBV5-1; D: NA; size: NA; J: TRBJ2-7
CDR3: CAISGTNNQPQHF; DNA: TGTGCCATCAGCGGGACAAACAATCAGCCCCAGCATTTT; V: TRBV10-3; D: NA; size: once; J: TRBJ1-5
CDR3: CASRGTGRYEQYF; DNA: TGTGCCAGCCGCGGGACAGGGAGGTACGAGCAGTACTTC; V: TRBV28; D: TRBD1; size: NA; J: TRBJ2-7
CDR3: CASSKRGGPDDTQYF; DNA: TGTGCCAGTAGTAAACGGGGAGGGCCGGACGATACGCAGTATTTT; V: TRBV19; D: TRBD2; size: NA; J: TRBJ2-3
CDR3: CASSGLTGYSPLHF; DNA: TGTGCCAGCAGTGGCCTTACAGGTTATTCACCCCTCCACTTT; V: TRBV28; D: NA; size: NA; J: TRBJ1-6
CDR3: CASSQQVAGVLNTGELFF; DNA: TGCGCCAGCAGCCAACAAGTAGCGGGAGTACTCAACACCGGGGAGCTGTTTTTT; V: TRBV4-1; D: TRBD2; size: NA; J: TRBJ2-2
CDR3: CASSLGVLAPQYF; DNA: TGTGCCAGCAGCTTAGGGGTACTAGCTCCCCAGTACTTC; V: TRBV7-2; D: NA; size: NA; J: TRBJ2-5